These 10 T cell receptor beta chains originate from one sample sequenced in a study of blood T cell repertoires in COVID-19. Clones were read by immunoSEQ multiplex PCR, and TCRdb kept only the in-frame ones, dropping some. This sample has some 220,000 clones, with around three quarters found just once. The sequencing sample was made of peripheral blood. These receptors all stem from a woman in her seventies with acute or convalescent COVID-19.

This clone appeared once. The V call is TRBV7-3, the J call TRBJ2-1, with TRBD2 matching over 7 bases. Germline CDR1 is SGHTA and CDR2 is FQGTGA. Trimming cost V 2 bases and J 7 bases; bases outside gene matches: 11. The CDR3 is 16 amino acids. The CDR3 is CASSLLGLGYANEQFF. The CDR3 region has the DNA TGTGCCAGCAGCTTATTAGGACTAGGTTACGCGAATGAGCAGTTCTTC.

This clone has only a few counts. This chain uses TRBV4-1 with TRBJ1-1; the match to TRBD1 covers 8 bases. The V gene end was trimmed by 1 base and the J gene end by 5 bases; junction bases not matched to a gene: 6. The CDR3 is 15 residues long. Germline-derived CDR1 and CDR2 are MGHRA and YSYEKL. The CDR3, as DNA: TGCGCCAGCAGCCAAGCTAAGACAGGGGTGACTGAAGCTTTCTTT. This sequence encodes CASSQAKTGVTEAFF.

Turning to this clone: Other DNA sequences of this sample code for an identical CDR3. The rearrangement uses TRBV15 and TRBJ2-3; weak D call: TRBD1 (6 bases). Germline CDR1 LNHNV, CDR2 YYDKDF (reference sequence). The CDR3 totals 14 residues. The V end lost 1 base, the J end lost 6 bases, and 11 bases lay between the germline ends. This CDR3 reads CATSRGQGRDTQYF. CDR3 nucleotides: TGTGCCACCAGCAGAGGGCAGGGGCGGGATACGCAGTATTTT.

The table lists this clone with a count of one. The chain uses TRBV27 and TRBJ2-2, with TRBD2 identical over 8 bases. CDR3 length: 16 residues. Germline V gene sequence: CDR1 MNHEY, CDR2 SMNVEV (reference sequence). V lost 5 bases to trimming and J lost 0 bases; unmatched junction nucleotides: 5. The CDR3 nucleotides are TGTGCCAGCAGTCCCCGGGGGGGTCCGAACACCGGGGAGCTGTTTTTT. It specifies CASSPRGGPNTGELFF.

This chain uses TRBV10-1 with TRBJ2-3; TRBD2 might be the D (6 bases). CDR1 and CDR2 from the germline V gene are WNHNN and SYGVQD (reference sequence). The CDR3 spans 16 residues. The V end lost 0 bases, the J end lost 1 base, and 11 bases lay between the germline ends. The CDR3 sequence is CASSESGEVRTDTQYF. CDR3 bases: TGCGCCAGCAGTGAGTCGGGGGAGGTCCGCACAGATACGCAGTATTTT.

The chain is built from TRBV6-6 and TRBJ1-2; 9 bases map to TRBD1. CDR1 and CDR2 (germline): MNHNY, SVGAGI (reference sequence). The CDR3 is 13 amino acids. V shed 6 bases and J 8 bases; nucleotides not matched to a gene: 7. Here the CDR3 reads CASRAGQGRGYTF. In DNA form, the CDR3 reads TGTGCCAGCAGGGCGGGACAGGGACGCGGCTACACCTTC.

The gene calls are TRBV18 and TRBJ2-5, with a possible D match to TRBD2 (5 bases). Germline CDR1 KGHSH, CDR2 LQKENI. V lost 0 bases to trimming and J lost 5 bases, with 13 bases between them. This CDR3 has 15 amino acids. This CDR3 is CASSPPTFSGETQYF. CDR3 DNA: TGTGCCAGCTCACCACCGACCTTCTCGGGGGAGACCCAGTACTTC.

This chain joins TRBV19 and TRBJ1-2, with D possibly matching TRBD1 (6 bases). Trimming stripped 7 bases from V and 4 bases from J, with 16 bases between. The CDR3 spans 14 residues. Germline V gene lookup returns CDR1 LNHDA and CDR2 SQIVND (reference sequence). The CDR3 DNA follows: TGTGCCAGTAATAATGGGGGCCTTGGCTATGGCTACACCTTC. It encodes CASNNGGLGYGYTF.

The chain couples TRBV30 to TRBJ1-1; tentatively, D is TRBD1 (6 bases). V was shortened by 4 bases and J by 7 bases, with 10 bases between the two germline ends. This CDR3 spans 11 amino acids. Germline V gene data show CDR1 as GTSNPN and CDR2 as SVGIG (reference sequence). In nucleotides, the CDR3 is TGTGCCTGGAACAACAGGGATGAAGCTTTCTTT. Translating gives CAWNNRDEAFF.

The chain links TRBV11-2 to TRBJ2-5; D possibly corresponds to TRBD2 (7 bases). The V end was cut by 3 bases, the J end by 5 bases, with 19 bases between. CDR3 size: 16 residues. Germline CDR1 SGHAT, CDR2 FQNNGV. The chain's CDR3 is CASSFRLKGGWETQYF. CDR3 sequence (DNA): TGTGCCAGCAGCTTCCGACTAAAGGGGGGGTGGGAGACCCAGTACTTC.